This TCR beta chain is drawn from a study of T cells after yellow fever vaccination. Findings and caveats of the study: Weaker, the secondary response peaked sooner, at day 5 versus 15. Abundant clonotypes from the bulk population could contaminate FACS-sorted repertoires. Overlap between CD4 and CD8 compartments was detected for a small share of clonotypes.

There are a few counts of this clonotype. Its antigen remains unidentified. J gave up 4 bases and V 4 bases, and 7 bases lay outside the gene matches. Germline V gene sequence: CDR1 SGHRS, CDR2 YFSETQ. The CDR3 totals 15 residues. As TCR cDNA was made by 5'RACE template switching, a universal primer site and UMIs were added. A single record per CDR3 protein comes from TCRdb applying MiXCR to the 5' RACE reads. The data contain under 400,000 distinct CDR3 sequences, about 12% of them singletons. The rearrangement joins TRBV5-1 to TRBJ2-3, with 9 bases fitting TRBD1. This TCR derives from a man aged 18 to 30 who received the YFV17D yellow fever vaccine. The input for sequencing was CD4+ T cells sorted from PBMCs, taken 15 days after the yellow fever booster vaccination. CDR3 coding DNA: TGCGCCAGCAGCCTTACAGGGGGCTGGTCAGATACGCAGTATTTT. Encoded protein: CASSLTGGWSDTQYF. The full variable domain, rest sourced from reference TRBV5-1 and TRBJ2-3, is KAGVTQTPRYLIKTRGQQVTLSCSPISGHRSVSWYQQTPGQGLQFLFEYFSETQRNKGNFPGRFSGRQFSNSRSEMNVSTLELGDSALYLCASSLTGGWSDTQYFGPGTRLTVL.